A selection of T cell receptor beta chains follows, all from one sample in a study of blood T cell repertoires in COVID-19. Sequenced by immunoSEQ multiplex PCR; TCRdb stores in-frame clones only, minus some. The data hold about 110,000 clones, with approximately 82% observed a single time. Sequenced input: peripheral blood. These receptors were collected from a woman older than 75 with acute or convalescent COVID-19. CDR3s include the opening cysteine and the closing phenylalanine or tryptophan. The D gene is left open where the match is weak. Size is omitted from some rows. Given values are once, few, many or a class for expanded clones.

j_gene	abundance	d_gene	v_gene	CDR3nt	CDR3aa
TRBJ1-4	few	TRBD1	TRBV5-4	TGTGCCAGCAGCTCAACCGGGACAGGAGGGGAAAAACTGTTTTTT	CASSSTGTGGEKLFF
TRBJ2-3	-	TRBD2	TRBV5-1	TGCGCCAGCAGCTTTGGGGCCCTAGCGGGAGTTACAGATACGCAGTATTTT	CASSFGALAGVTDTQYF
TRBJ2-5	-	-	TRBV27	TGTGCCAGCAGGGAGCGGCGACAAGAGACCCAGTACTTC	CASRERRQETQYF
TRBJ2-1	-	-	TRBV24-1	TGTGCCACCAGTGATCCTAGCGAAAAGTACAATGAGCAGTTCTTC	CATSDPSEKYNEQFF
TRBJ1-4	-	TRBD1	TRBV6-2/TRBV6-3	TGTGCCAGCAGTTCGGGACAGATCGCGTCGTTGTTTTTT	CASSSGQIASLFF
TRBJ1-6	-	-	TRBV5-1	TGCGCCAGCAGCTTGGACAGGGAGTGGGGTTCACCCCTCCACTTT	CASSLDREWGSPLHF
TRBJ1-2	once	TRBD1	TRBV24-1	TGTGCCACCAGTGATTCTAGGACAGGGAAAGGCTACACCTTC	CATSDSRTGKGYTF
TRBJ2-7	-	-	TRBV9	TGTGCCAGCAGCCGAGGACAGTCCTACGAGCAGTACTTC	CASSRGQSYEQYF
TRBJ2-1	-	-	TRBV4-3	TGCGCCAGCAGCCAAGATCCTGAGGAGGGACGGTTCTTC	CASSQDPEEGRFF
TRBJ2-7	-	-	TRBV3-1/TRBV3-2	TGTGCCAGCAGCCAAGGGTTTAGCGGCTACGAGCAGTACTTC	CASSQGFSGYEQYF
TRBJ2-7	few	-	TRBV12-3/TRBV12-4	TGTGCCAGCAGTCCCAGCTCCTACGAGCAGTACTTC	CASSPSSYEQYF
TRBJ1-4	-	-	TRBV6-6	TGTGCCAGCAGTCCCGTCGGACAGCGAACATTTAATGAAAAACTGTTTTTT	CASSPVGQRTFNEKLFF
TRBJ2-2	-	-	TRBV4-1	TGCGCCAGCAGCCTCATTGGCCTGACCGGGGAGCTGTTTTTT	CASSLIGLTGELFF
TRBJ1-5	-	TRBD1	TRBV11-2	TGTGCCAGCAGCCGGGGACAGAATAGCAATCAGCCCCAGCATTTT	CASSRGQNSNQPQHF
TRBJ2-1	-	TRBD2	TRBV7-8	TGTGCCAGCAGCTTAAGCGGGAGGGCGTACAATGAGCAGTTCTTC	CASSLSGRAYNEQFF
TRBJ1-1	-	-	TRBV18	TGTGCCAGCTCACAAGTAGGGGTGACTGAAGCTTTCTTT	CASSQVGVTEAFF
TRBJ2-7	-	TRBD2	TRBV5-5	TGTGCCAGCAGCTTGGCGACCCTAGCGGGAGGCGAGCAGTACTTC	CASSLATLAGGEQYF
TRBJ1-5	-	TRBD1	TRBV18	TGTGCCAGCTCACCGGCGGTACAGGGGGCGGGTCAGCCCCAGCATTTT	CASSPAVQGAGQPQHF
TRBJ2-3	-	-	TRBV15	TGTGCCACCAGCAGAGGAGGGACTGGCACAGATACGCAGTATTTT	CATSRGGTGTDTQYF
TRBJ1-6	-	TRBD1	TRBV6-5	TGTGCCAGCACCCTGGGACAGACCGGTTCACCCCTCCACTTT	CASTLGQTGSPLHF
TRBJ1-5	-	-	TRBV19	TGTGCCAGTAGTATAAGACTAGATCAGCCCCAGCATTTT	CASSIRLDQPQHF
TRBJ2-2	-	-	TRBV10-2	TGCGCCAGCAGTGAGTCGAGCCGGGAGTCCGGGGAGCTGTTTTTT	CASSESSRESGELFF
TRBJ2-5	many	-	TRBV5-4	TGTGCCAGCAGCTTGCGAGAGACCCAGTACTTC	CASSLRETQYF
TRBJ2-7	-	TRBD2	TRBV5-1	TGCGCCAGCAGCTTGACTAGCGGGATTCAGGACGAGCAGTACTTC	CASSLTSGIQDEQYF
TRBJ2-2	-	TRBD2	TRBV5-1	TGCGCCAGCAGCTCAGGACTAGCATCGGGCACCGGGGAGCTGTTTTTT	CASSSGLASGTGELFF
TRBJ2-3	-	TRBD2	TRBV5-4	TGTGCCAGCAGCTCACTAACTAGCGGGAGAGGGTCAGATACGCAGTATTTT	CASSSLTSGRGSDTQYF
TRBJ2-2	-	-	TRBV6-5	TGTGCCAGCAGTCCACAGGTCGGGGAGCTGTTTTTT	CASSPQVGELFF
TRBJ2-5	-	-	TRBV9	TGTGCCAGCAAGCCGGCCGCGGATTTGGGGGGGACCCAGTACTTC	CASKPAADLGGTQYF
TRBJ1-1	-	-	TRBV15	TGTGCCACCAGCAGAGAGGCGGCGAGGGACACTGAAGCTTTCTTT	CATSREAARDTEAFF
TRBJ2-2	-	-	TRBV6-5	TGTGCCAGCAGTTATCCTGGAGGCACCGGGGAGCTGTTTTTT	CASSYPGGTGELFF